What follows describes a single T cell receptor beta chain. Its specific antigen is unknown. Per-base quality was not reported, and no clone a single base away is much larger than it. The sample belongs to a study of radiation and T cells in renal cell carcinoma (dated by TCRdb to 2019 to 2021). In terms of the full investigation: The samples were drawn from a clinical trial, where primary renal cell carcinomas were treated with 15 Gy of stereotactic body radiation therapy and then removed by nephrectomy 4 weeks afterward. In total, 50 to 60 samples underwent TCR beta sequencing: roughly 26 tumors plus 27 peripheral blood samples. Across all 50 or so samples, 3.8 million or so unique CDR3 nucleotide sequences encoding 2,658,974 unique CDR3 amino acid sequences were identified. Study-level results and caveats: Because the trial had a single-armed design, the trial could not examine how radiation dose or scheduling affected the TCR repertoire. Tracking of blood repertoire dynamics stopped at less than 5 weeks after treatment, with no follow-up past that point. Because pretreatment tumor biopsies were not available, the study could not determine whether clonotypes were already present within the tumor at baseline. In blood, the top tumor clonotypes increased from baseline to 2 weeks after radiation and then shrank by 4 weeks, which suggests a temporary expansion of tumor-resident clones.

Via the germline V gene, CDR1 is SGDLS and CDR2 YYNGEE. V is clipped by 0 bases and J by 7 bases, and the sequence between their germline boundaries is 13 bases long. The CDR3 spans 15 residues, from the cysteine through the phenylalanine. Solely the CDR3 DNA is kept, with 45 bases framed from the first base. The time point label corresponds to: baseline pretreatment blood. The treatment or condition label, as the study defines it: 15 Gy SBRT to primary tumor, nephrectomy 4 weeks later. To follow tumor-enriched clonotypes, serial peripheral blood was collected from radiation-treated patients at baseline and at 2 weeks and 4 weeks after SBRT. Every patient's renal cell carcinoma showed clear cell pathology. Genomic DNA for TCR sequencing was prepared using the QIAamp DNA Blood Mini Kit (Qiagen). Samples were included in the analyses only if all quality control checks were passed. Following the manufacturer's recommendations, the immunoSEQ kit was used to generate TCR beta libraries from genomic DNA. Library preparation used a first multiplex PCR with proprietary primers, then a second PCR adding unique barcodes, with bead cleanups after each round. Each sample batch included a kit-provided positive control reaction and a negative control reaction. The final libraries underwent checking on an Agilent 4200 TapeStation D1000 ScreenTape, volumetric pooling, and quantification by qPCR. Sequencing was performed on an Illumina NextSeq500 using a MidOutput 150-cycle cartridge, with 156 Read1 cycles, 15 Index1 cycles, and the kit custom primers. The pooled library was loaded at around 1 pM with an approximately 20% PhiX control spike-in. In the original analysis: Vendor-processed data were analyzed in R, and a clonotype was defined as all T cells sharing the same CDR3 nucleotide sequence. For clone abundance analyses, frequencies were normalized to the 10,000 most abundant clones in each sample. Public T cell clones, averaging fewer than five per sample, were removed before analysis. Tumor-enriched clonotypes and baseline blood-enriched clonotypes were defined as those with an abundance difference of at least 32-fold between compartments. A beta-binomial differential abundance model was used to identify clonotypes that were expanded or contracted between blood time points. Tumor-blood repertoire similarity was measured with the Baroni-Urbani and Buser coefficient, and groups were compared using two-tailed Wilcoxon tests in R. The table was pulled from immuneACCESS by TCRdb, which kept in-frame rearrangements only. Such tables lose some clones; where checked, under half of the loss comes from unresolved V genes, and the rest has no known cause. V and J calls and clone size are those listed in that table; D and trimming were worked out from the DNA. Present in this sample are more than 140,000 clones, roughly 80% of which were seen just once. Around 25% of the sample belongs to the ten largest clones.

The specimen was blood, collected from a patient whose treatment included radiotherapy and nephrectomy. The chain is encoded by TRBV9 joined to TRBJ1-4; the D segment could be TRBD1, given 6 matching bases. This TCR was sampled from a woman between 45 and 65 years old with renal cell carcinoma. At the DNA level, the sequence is TGTGCCAGCAGCGTAGACTCCATAGGGGGTGAAAAACTGTTTTTT. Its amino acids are CASSVDSIGGEKLFF.